This T cell receptor (beta chain) was captured in a study of blood T cell repertoires in COVID-19. Sequencing was performed with immunoSEQ multiplex PCR; in TCRdb, only in-frame clones are kept and a portion is missing. In the table there are roughly 130,000 clones, around 83% of which are singletons. This CDR3 has 12 amino acids. V gave up 12 bases and J gave up 4 bases, with 12 bases separating them. Germline V gene lookup returns CDR1 KGHDR and CDR2 SFDVKD. The source of this sequence is a woman under 40 who had recovered from COVID-19. The rearrangement links TRBV24-1 to TRBJ2-1, with unresolved D. Sequenced sample: PBMCs or T cells enriched from blood (not recorded which). This CDR3 is CAVSRLYNEQFF. In DNA form, the CDR3 reads TGTGCCGTATCCCGGTTGTACAATGAGCAGTTCTTC.